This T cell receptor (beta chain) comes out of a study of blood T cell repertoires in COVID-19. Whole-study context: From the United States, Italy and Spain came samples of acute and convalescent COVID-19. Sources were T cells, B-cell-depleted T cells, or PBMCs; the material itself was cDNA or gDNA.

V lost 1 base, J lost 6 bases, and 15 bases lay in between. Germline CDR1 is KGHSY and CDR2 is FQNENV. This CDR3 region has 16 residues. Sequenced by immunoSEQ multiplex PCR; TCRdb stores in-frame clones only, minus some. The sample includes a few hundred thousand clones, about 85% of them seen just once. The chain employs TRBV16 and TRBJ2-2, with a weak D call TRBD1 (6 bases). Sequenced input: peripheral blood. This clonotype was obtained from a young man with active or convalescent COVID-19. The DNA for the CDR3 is TGTGCCAGCAGCCAATTTTCGCCAGGGGATTCCGGGGAGCTGTTTTTT. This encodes CASSQFSPGDSGELFF.